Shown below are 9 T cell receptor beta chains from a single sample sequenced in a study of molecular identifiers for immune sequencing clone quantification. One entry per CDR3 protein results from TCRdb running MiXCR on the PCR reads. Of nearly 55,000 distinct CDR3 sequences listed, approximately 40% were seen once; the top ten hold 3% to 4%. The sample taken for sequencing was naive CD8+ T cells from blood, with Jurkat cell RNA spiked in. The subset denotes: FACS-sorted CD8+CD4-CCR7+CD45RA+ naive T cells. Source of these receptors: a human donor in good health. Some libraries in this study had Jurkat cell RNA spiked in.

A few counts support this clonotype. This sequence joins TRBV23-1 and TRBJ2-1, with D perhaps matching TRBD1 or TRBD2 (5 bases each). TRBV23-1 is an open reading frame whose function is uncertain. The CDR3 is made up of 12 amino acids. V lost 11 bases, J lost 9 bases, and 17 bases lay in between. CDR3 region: CARGSGLVEQFF. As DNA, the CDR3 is TGCGCCCGGGGCTCCGGACTCGTTGAGCAGTTCTTC.

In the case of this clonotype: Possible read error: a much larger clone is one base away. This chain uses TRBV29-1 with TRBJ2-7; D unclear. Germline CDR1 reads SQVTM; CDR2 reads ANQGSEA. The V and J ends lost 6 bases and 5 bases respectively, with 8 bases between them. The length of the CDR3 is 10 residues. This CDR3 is CSVSVDEQYF. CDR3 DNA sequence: TGCAGCGTGTCCGTGGACGAGCAGTACTTC.

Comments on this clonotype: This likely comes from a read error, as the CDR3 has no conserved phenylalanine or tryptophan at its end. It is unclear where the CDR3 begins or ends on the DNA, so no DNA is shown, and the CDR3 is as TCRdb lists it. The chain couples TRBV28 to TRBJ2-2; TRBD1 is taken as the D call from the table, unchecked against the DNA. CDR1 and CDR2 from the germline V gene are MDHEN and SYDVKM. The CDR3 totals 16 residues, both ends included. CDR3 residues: CASSPGPGQHTGELIY.

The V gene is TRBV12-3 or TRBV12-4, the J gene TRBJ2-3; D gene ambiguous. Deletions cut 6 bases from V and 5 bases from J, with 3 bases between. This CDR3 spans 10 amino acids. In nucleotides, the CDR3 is TGTGCCAGCAGGGGAGATACGCAGTATTTT. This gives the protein CASRGDTQYF.

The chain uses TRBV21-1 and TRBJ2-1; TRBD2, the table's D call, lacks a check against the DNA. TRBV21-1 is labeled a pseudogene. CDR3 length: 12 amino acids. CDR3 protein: CASSGGICEQFF. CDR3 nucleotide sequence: TGTGCCAGCAGTGGAGGGATTTGTGAGCAGTTCTTC.

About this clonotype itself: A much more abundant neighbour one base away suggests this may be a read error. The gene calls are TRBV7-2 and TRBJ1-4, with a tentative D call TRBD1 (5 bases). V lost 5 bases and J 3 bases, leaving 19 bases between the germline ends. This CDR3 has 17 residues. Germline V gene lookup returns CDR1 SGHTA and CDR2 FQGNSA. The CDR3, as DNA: TGTGCCAGCAGCCTGAGGCCGGGGGATAAAGCTAATGAAAAACTGTTTTTT. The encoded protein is CASSLRPGDKANEKLFF.

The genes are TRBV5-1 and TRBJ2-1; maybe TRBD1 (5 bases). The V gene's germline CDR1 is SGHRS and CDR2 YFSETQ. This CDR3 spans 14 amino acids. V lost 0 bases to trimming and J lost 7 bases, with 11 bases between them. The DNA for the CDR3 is TGCGCCAGCAGCTTGGAGGGGCGGTTGAATGAGCAGTTCTTC. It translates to CASSLEGRLNEQFF. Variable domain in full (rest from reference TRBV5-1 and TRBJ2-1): KAGVTQTPRYLIKTRGQQVTLSCSPISGHRSVSWYQQTPGQGLQFLFEYFSETQRNKGNFPGRFSGRQFSNSRSEMNVSTLELGDSALYLCASSLEGRLNEQFFGPGTRLTVL.

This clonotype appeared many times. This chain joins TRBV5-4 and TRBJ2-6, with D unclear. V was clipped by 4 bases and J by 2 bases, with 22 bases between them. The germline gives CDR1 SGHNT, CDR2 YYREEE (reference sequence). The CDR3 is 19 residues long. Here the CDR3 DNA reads TGTGCCAGCAGCGCCGGCCTAGGCCTCAGTGGGGCTGGGGCCAACGTCCTGACTTTC. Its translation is CASSAGLGLSGAGANVLTF.

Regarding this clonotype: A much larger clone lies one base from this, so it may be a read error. This CDR3 reads CASCPGTSGYEQYF. CDR3 sequence (DNA): TGTGCCAGCTGCCCTGGTACTAGCGGTTACGAGCAGTACTTC. The gene calls are TRBV5-4 and TRBJ2-7; 8 bases are a match to TRBD2. Germline V lookup: CDR1 SGHNT, CDR2 YYREEE (reference sequence). V lost 7 bases, J lost 4 bases, and 10 bases stayed unmatched. This CDR3 comprises 14 residues. The full variable domain, completed using reference TRBV5-4 and TRBJ2-7, is ETGVTQSPTHLIKTRGQQVTLRCSSQSGHNTVSWYQQALGQGPQFIFQYYREEENGRGNFPPRFSGLQFPNYSSELNVNALELDDSALYLCASCPGTSGYEQYFGPGTRLTVT.